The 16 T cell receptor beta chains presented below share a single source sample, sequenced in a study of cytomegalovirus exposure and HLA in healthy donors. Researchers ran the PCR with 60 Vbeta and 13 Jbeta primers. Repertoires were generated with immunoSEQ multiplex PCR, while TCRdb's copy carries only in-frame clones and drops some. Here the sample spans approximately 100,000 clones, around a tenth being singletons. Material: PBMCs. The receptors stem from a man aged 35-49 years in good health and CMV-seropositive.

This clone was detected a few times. CDR3 nucleotides: TGTGCCAGCAGCTTGGGCCTAGCGGGAGATGAGCAGTTCTTC. It is translated as CASSLGLAGDEQFF. The chain links TRBV5-4 to TRBJ2-1, with 10 bases identical to TRBD2. The germline gives CDR1 SGHNT, CDR2 YYREEE (reference sequence). V shed 0 bases, J shed 8 bases, and the junction held 2 bases outside the gene matches. This CDR3 spans 14 amino acids.

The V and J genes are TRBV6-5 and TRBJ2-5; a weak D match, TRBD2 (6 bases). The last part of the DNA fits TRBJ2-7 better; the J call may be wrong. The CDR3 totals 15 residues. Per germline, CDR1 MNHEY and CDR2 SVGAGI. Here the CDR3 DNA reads TGTGCCAGCAGTTACTCGCGACTAGACCCCTACGAGCAGTACTTC. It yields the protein CASSYSRLDPYEQYF.

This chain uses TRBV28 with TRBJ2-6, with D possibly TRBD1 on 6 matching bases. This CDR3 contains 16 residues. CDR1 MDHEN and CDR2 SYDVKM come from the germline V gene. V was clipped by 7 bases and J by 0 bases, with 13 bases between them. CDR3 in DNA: TGTGCCAGCAAACTACAGGGAATCTCTGGGGCCAACGTCCTGACTTTC. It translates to CASKLQGISGANVLTF.

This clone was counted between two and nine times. The CDR3 reads CASSLRRAPYYGYTF. The DNA of the CDR3 is TGTGCCAGCAGTTTAAGGAGGGCCCCTTACTATGGCTACACCTTC. This chain uses TRBV28 with TRBJ1-2; D call uncertain. CDR1 is MDHEN, CDR2 SYDVKM, per germline. Trimming cost V 2 bases and J 3 bases, with 13 bases left between them. CDR3 length equals 15 residues.

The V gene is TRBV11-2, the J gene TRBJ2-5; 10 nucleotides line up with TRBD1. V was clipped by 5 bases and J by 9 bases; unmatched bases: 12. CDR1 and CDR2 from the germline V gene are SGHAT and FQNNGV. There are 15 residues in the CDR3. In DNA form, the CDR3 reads TGTGCCAGCAGCGGGGTGGACAGGGGGATTTGGGCCCAGTACTTC. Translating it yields CASSGVDRGIWAQYF. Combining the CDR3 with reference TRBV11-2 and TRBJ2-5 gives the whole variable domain EAGVAQSPRYKIIEKRQSVAFWCNPISGHATLYWYQQILGQGPKLLIQFQNNGVVDDSQLPKDRFSAERLKGVDSTLKIQPAKLEDSAVYLCASSGVDRGIWAQYFGPGTRLLVL.

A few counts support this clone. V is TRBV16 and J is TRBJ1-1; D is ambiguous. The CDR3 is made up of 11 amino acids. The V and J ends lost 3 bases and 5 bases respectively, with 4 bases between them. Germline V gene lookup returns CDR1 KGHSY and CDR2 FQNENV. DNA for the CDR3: TGTGCCAGCAGCCATAATACTGAAGCTTTCTTT. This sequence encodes CASSHNTEAFF.

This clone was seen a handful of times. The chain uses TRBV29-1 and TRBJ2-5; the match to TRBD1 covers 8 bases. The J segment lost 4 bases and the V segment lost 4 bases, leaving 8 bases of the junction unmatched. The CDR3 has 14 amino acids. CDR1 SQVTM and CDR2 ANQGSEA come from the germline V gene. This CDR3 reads CSVGGQGGIETQYF. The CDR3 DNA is TGCAGCGTTGGCGGACAGGGAGGTATAGAGACCCAGTACTTC.

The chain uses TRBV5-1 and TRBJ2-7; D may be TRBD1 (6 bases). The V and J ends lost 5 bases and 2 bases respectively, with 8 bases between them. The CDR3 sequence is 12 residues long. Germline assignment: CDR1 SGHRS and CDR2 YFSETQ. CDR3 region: CASRGGTYEQYF. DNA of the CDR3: TGCGCCAGCAGAGGGGGAACCTACGAGCAGTACTTC.

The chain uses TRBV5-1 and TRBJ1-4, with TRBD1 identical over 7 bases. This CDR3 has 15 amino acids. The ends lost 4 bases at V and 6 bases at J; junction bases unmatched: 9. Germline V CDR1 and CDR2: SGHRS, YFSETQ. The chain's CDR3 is CASSPGGGRDEKLFF. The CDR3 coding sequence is TGCGCCAGCAGCCCGGGAGGGGGCCGGGATGAAAAACTGTTTTTT.

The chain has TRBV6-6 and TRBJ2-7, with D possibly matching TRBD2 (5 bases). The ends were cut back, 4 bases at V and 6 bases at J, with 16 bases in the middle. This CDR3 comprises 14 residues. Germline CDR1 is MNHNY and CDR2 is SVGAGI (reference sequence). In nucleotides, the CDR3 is TGTGCCAGCAGTTCGGGGATCGGGAAGAGCGAGCAGTACTTC. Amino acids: CASSSGIGKSEQYF.

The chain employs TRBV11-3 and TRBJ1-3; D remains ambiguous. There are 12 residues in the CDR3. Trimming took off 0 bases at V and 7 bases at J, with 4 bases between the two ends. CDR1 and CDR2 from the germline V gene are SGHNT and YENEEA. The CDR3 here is CASSLDGNTIYF. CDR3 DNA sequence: TGTGCCAGCAGCTTAGACGGGAACACCATATATTTT.

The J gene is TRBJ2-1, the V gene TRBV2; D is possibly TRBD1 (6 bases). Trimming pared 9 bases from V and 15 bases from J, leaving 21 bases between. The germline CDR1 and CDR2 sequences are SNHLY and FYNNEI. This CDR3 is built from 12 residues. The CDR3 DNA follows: TGTGCCAGTAGGTTCCAGGGGAGTGATCCGTTCTTC. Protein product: CASRFQGSDPFF. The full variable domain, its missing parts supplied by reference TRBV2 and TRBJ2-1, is EPEVTQTPSHQVTQMGQEVILRCVPISNHLYFYWYRQILGQKVEFLVSFYNNEISEKSEIFDDQFSVERPDGSNFTLKIRSTKLEDSAMYFCASRFQGSDPFFGPGTRLTVL.

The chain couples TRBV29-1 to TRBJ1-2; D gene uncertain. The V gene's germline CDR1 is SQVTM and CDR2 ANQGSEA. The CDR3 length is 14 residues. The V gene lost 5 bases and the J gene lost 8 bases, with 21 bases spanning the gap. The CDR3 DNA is TGCAGCGTTCGGAGCAGCCAAACGGGGAAAGGCTACACCTTC. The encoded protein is CSVRSSQTGKGYTF.

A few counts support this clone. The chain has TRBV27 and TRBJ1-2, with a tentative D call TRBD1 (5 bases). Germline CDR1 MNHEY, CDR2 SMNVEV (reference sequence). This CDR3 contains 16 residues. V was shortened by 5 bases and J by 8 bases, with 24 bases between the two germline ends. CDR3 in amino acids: CASSKDIQSLMGGYTF. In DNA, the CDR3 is TGTGCCAGCAGTAAGGACATCCAGAGTCTCATGGGGGGCTACACCTTC.

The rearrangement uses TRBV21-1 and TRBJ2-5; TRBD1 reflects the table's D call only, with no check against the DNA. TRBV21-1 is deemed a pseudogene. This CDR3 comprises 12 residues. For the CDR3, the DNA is TGTGCCAGCAGGACAGGGGAAGAGACCCAGTACTTC. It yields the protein CASRTGEETQYF.

The CDR3 reads CASSPNWGLAGAVSTGELFF. The CDR3 DNA reads as TGTGCCAGCAGCCCGAACTGGGGACTAGCGGGAGCGGTTAGCACCGGGGAGCTGTTTTTT. J is TRBJ2-2 and V is TRBV14; the match to TRBD2 covers 14 bases. The CDR3 loop spans 20 amino acids. V was clipped by 4 bases and J by 4 bases; unmatched bases: 14. The germline V gene encodes CDR1 SGHDN and CDR2 FVKESK.